These T cell receptor beta chains were read from a single sample in a study of response to subunit inactivated influenza vaccine. TCRdb re-called the RT-PCR reads through MiXCR, storing one row per CDR3 protein. The data contain about 620,000 distinct CDR3 sequences, 11% of them singletons. The same specimen was also included in a second study, on T cells expressing NK-cell markers.

This specimen consisted of PBMCs from blood, obtained on the day of vaccination. Every receptor here comes from a man in his forties or fifties who received an inactivated influenza vaccine. The conserved cysteine and the conserved F or W are not part of the CDR3 here. The order of the fields is J gene, V gene, CDR3 protein.

J gene: TRBJ1-1
V gene: TRBV20-1
CDR3 protein: SARDLPGQRSLEAF

J gene: TRBJ2-7
V gene: TRBV18
CDR3 protein: ASSPAFARVPEQY

J gene: TRBJ2-5
V gene: TRBV15
CDR3 protein: ATSREAKQGKTQY

J gene: TRBJ1-2
V gene: TRBV12-3/TRBV12-4
CDR3 protein: ASSPRDRYTYGYT

J gene: TRBJ2-7
V gene: TRBV27
CDR3 protein: ASSLQGVPYEQY

J gene: TRBJ2-3
V gene: TRBV2
CDR3 protein: ASSEERGRQY

J gene: TRBJ2-2
V gene: TRBV5-1
CDR3 protein: ASSLRTTGTNTGELF

J gene: TRBJ2-7
V gene: TRBV6-9
CDR3 protein: ASTTRDCKYEQY

J gene: TRBJ1-2
V gene: TRBV29-1
CDR3 protein: SARTEANYGYT

J gene: TRBJ2-7
V gene: TRBV11-3
CDR3 protein: ASPRTRTTSYEQY

J gene: TRBJ2-2
V gene: TRBV12-3/TRBV12-4
CDR3 protein: ASREGHGNTGELF